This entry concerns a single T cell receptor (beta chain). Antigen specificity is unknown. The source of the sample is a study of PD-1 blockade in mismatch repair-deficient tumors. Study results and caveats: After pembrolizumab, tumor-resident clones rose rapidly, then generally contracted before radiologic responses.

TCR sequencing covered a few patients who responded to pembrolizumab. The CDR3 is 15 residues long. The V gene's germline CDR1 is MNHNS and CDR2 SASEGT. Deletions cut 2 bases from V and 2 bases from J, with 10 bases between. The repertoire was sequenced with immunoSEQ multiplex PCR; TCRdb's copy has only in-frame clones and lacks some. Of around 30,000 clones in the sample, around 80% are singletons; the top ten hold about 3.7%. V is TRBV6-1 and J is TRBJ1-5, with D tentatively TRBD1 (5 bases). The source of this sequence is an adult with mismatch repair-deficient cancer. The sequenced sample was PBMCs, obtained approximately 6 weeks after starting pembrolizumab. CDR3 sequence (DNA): TGTGCCAGCAGTGAAAGAACAGGAGGCAATCAGCCCCAGCATTTT. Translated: CASSERTGGNQPQHF.